This entry features one T cell receptor beta chain sequence. Germline V gene lookup returns CDR1 SGHKS and CDR2 YYEKEE (reference sequence). V lost 2 bases and J lost 0, with 10 bases in between. The CDR3 extends over 15 amino acids. These data are taken from a study of blood T cell repertoires in COVID-19. Whole-study context: Donors in the United States, Italy and Spain gave samples during acute or convalescent COVID-19. The analysed material was cDNA or gDNA that came from T cells, B-cell-depleted T cells, or PBMCs.

How the authors handled the data: Estimation of nucleated cell counts relied on the amplification of reference gene primers. The table came from immunoSEQ multiplex PCR; TCRdb's copy has only in-frame clones and leaves some out. V and J calls and clone size are copied from that table; D and trimming were computed from the DNA. The data hold about 220,000 clones, with about four fifths observed a single time. V gene TRBV5-5 combines with J gene TRBJ2-3, with D uncertain. This clonotype originated in a woman over 75 with acute or convalescent COVID-19. The sequencing input was peripheral blood. The CDR3 protein is CASSLISSSTDTQYF. CDR3 DNA sequence: TGTGCCAGCAGCTTAATCTCGAGCAGCACAGATACGCAGTATTTT.